This TCR beta chain was captured by sequencing in a study of T cells after yellow fever vaccination. Across the study: Fractions containing few cells were prepared with SMART-Seq v4 Ultra Low Input. Study-wide points: Abundant bulk-population clonotypes could contaminate the FACS-sorted repertoires. Secondary responses were weaker yet peaked faster, day 5 versus 15.

A 5'RACE template-switching step, the method used to make TCR cDNA, added a universal primer site and UMIs. TCRdb passed the 5' RACE reads through MiXCR, listing each CDR3 protein once. The table includes 200,000 to 300,000 distinct CDR3 sequences, 3.6% detected once. This clonotype was counted many times. As yet, its antigen is unknown. Trimming removed 2 bases from V and 4 bases from J, with 12 bases in between. The CDR3 contains 14 residues. The V gene's germline CDR1 is SGHRS and CDR2 YFSETQ. Sequenced here: PBMCs, sampled 15 days after the yellow fever booster vaccination. The V and J genes are TRBV5-1 and TRBJ1-2; the D is unclear. This TCR came from a man younger than 30 who received the YFV17D yellow fever vaccine. The CDR3 reads CASSFFGPTYGYTF. DNA of the CDR3: TGCGCCAGCAGCTTCTTCGGACCCACCTATGGCTACACCTTC.